Shown below are 31 T cell receptor beta chains from a single sample sequenced in a study of blood T cell repertoires in COVID-19. Repertoires were generated with immunoSEQ multiplex PCR, while TCRdb's copy carries only in-frame clones and drops some. There are almost 250,000 clones in the sample; about 82% occur only once, and approximately 5% lies in the top ten. Sequenced sample: peripheral blood. These receptors all come from a woman aged 80 or older with COVID-19, enrolled during active disease.

V is TRBV7-9 and J is TRBJ1-2; 7 nucleotides align to TRBD1. From germline, CDR1 is SEHNR and CDR2 FQNEAQ (reference sequence). V shed 1 base and J 4 bases; nucleotides not matched to a gene: 6. The CDR3 has 15 residues. The DNA of the CDR3 is TGTGCCAGCAGCTTAGGAGGGGGCGCGGGCTATGGCTACACCTTC. It yields the protein CASSLGGGAGYGYTF.

This clone was detected a few times. V gene TRBV6-2 or TRBV6-3 combines with J gene TRBJ1-5; 12 bases map to TRBD1. This CDR3 spans 19 amino acids. V was pared by 4 bases and J by 0 bases, with 10 bases of the junction left unmatched. Germline loops: CDR1 MNHEY, CDR2 SVGEGT. CDR3 protein: CASSSLPGQGAASNQPQHF. DNA of the CDR3: TGTGCCAGCAGTTCTCTCCCGGGACAGGGGGCGGCTAGCAATCAGCCCCAGCATTTT.

The rearrangement joins TRBV24-1 to TRBJ2-3, with D possibly TRBD1 on 5 matching bases. Trimming pared 7 bases from V and 2 bases from J, leaving 9 bases between. The CDR3 totals 13 residues. Germline CDR1 KGHDR, CDR2 SFDVKD. CDR3 nucleotide sequence: TGTGCCACCAGAAAGACAGACACAGATACGCAGTATTTT. As protein: CATRKTDTDTQYF.

This clone was picked up many times. The chain is built from TRBV7-4 and TRBJ2-7; D perhaps matches TRBD1 (5 bases). CDR1 and CDR2 from the germline V gene are SGHVT and SQSDAQ. V gave up 5 bases and J gave up 5 bases, with 19 bases separating them. The CDR3 spans 15 residues. The CDR3 DNA reads as TGTGCCAGCAGCCCAGTCAGGGTACAGCGACACGAGCAGTACTTC. Translation gives CASSPVRVQRHEQYF.

The gene calls are TRBV7-2 and TRBJ2-1; 7 bases align to TRBD2. The CDR3 sequence is 11 residues long. J was trimmed by 12 bases and V by 3 bases; bases with no gene match: 2. Germline CDR1 and CDR2: SGHTA and FQGNSA. This CDR3 reads CASSFGGGQFF. CDR3 nucleotide sequence: TGTGCCAGCAGCTTCGGCGGGGGGCAGTTCTTC.

The gene calls are TRBV28 and TRBJ1-5; D is possibly TRBD1 (6 bases). The length of the CDR3 is 14 residues. V lost 5 bases, J lost 4 bases, and 12 bases lay in between. Germline lookup yields CDR1 MDHEN and CDR2 SYDVKM. For the CDR3, the DNA is TGTGCCAGCAGTATCCTACAGGGAAATCAGCCCCAGCATTTT. The encoded protein is CASSILQGNQPQHF.

The chain carries TRBV14 and TRBJ1-6; D unresolved. V was shortened by 4 bases and J by 6 bases, with 10 bases between the two germline ends. Per the germline V gene, CDR1 is SGHDN and CDR2 is FVKESK. The CDR3 sequence is 14 residues long. CDR3 amino acids: CASSPKTTNSPLHF. As DNA, the CDR3 is TGTGCCAGCAGCCCGAAGACAACTAATTCACCCCTCCACTTT.

V is TRBV5-6 and J is TRBJ1-5; D gene uncertain. Looked up from germline, CDR1 is SGHDT and CDR2 is YYEEEE. Between the trimmed V and J ends, which lost 0 bases and 4 bases, there was a span of 14 bases. There are 16 residues in the CDR3. CDR3 sequence (DNA): TGTGCCAGCAGCTTGGCCCCCGGGGTTAGGAATCAGCCCCAGCATTTT. Translated: CASSLAPGVRNQPQHF.

The rearrangement links TRBV6-5 to TRBJ2-5; 8 bases agree with TRBD1. Looked up from germline, CDR1 is MNHEY and CDR2 is SVGAGI. This CDR3 is built from 16 residues. V lost 4 bases, J lost 3 bases, and 10 bases stayed unmatched. CDR3 sequence: CASSSQQGTGKETQYF. In nucleotides, the CDR3 is TGTGCCAGCAGTTCCCAACAGGGGACAGGAAAAGAGACCCAGTACTTC.

The CDR3 DNA is TGTGCCAGCAGCCGGGGGACAGGCCTAGTCACAGATACGCAGTATTTT. This sequence encodes CASSRGTGLVTDTQYF. The V and J genes are TRBV4-2 and TRBJ2-3; 8 nucleotides line up with TRBD1. The CDR3 is 16 amino acids. V was pared by 4 bases and J by 2 bases, with 8 bases of the junction left unmatched. Germline V gene data show CDR1 as LGHNA and CDR2 as YNFKEQ.

The V gene is TRBV20-1, the J gene TRBJ2-7, with no clear D. Looked up from germline, CDR1 is DFQATT and CDR2 is SNEGSKA (reference sequence). V was cut by 5 bases and J by 3 bases, with 5 bases left in between. The CDR3 contains 10 residues. The CDR3: CSAGHYEQYF. CDR3 DNA: TGCAGTGCTGGGCACTACGAGCAGTACTTC.

J is TRBJ1-4 and V is TRBV5-1; TRBD1 agrees at 7 bases. The J segment lost 6 bases and the V segment lost 0 bases, leaving 5 bases of the junction unmatched. Germline V gene sequence: CDR1 SGHRS, CDR2 YFSETQ. The CDR3 has 15 residues. In DNA, the CDR3 is TGCGCCAGCAGCTTGGGTAGGGGGCGAGATGAAAAACTGTTTTTT. As protein: CASSLGRGRDEKLFF.

CDR3 coding DNA: TGTGCCAGCAGCGGCAGGGGGTTTATAGGGGAGCAGTACTTC. Translating it yields CASSGRGFIGEQYF. This chain uses TRBV9 with TRBJ2-7, with 7 nucleotides matching TRBD1. V gave up 3 bases and J gave up 7 bases; unmatched junction bases: 10. Germline V gene sequence: CDR1 SGDLS, CDR2 YYNGEE. The CDR3 contains 14 residues.

The V gene is TRBV21-1, the J gene TRBJ2-3; the table's TRBD2 call for D was not verified on the DNA. TRBV21-1 is assigned pseudogene status. The CDR3 is 16 amino acids. CDR3 region: CASTRTSGGPADTQYF. The CDR3 DNA is TGTGCCAGCACCAGGACTAGCGGGGGGCCGGCAGATACGCAGTATTTT.

This chain links TRBV18 with TRBJ1-4; the match to TRBD1 covers 7 bases. Losses at the gene ends were 3 bases for V and 4 bases for J; bases not matched to a gene: 5. The CDR3 spans 15 residues. From germline, CDR1 is KGHSH and CDR2 LQKENI. CDR3 amino acids: CASSPLTGRNEKLFF. CDR3 bases: TGTGCCAGCTCACCCCTGACAGGGCGTAATGAAAAACTGTTTTTT.

The V and J genes are TRBV28 and TRBJ1-1; no clear D gene. Looked up from germline, CDR1 is MDHEN and CDR2 is SYDVKM. The ends were cut back, 8 bases at V and 3 bases at J, with 7 bases in the middle. This CDR3 comprises 11 residues. The CDR3 spells CASLYYTEAFF. The DNA for the CDR3 is TGTGCCAGCCTCTACTACACTGAAGCTTTCTTT.

CDR3 region: CASSPLAGGREQFF. CDR3 nucleotide sequence: TGTGCCAGCTCACCACTAGCGGGGGGACGTGAGCAGTTCTTC. The chain uses TRBV18 and TRBJ2-1, with 10 bases fitting TRBD2. This CDR3 contains 14 residues. J lost 9 bases, V lost 1 base, and 3 bases had no gene match. The germline gives CDR1 KGHSH, CDR2 LQKENI.

This sequence joins TRBV12-3 or TRBV12-4 and TRBJ1-3, with a weak D call TRBD1 (5 bases). This CDR3 is 13 amino acids long. V lost 5 bases, J lost 4 bases, and 9 bases lay in between. CDR3 DNA sequence: TGTGCCAGCAGTATAAACAGGGGAAACACCATATATTTT. As protein: CASSINRGNTIYF.

The chain recombines TRBV6-5 with TRBJ2-4; TRBD2 matches 11 bases. V shed 4 bases and J 3 bases; nucleotides not matched to a gene: 5. CDR1 and CDR2 (germline): MNHEY, SVGAGI. The CDR3 contains 16 residues. The CDR3 loop is CASSSLTSGDKNIQYF. The CDR3 DNA reads TGTGCCAGCAGTTCCTTGACTAGCGGGGACAAAAACATTCAGTACTTC.

J is TRBJ1-1 and V is TRBV10-3; a weak D match, TRBD1 (6 bases). CDR3 size: 14 residues. Per germline, CDR1 ENHRY and CDR2 SYGVKD. Trimming removed 6 bases from V and 4 bases from J, with 15 bases in between. CDR3 DNA: TGTGCCATCAGAGAACAGGGTGGGGGCACTGAAGCTTTCTTT. Its protein product is CAIREQGGGTEAFF.

The chain is built from TRBV19 and TRBJ2-2; tentative D call: TRBD2 (6 bases). Looked up from germline, CDR1 is LNHDA and CDR2 is SQIVND (reference sequence). The CDR3 contains 15 residues. V was trimmed by 8 bases and J by 1 base, leaving 14 bases between them. The CDR3 protein is CASGGPAGNTGELFF. The CDR3 DNA follows: TGTGCCAGTGGCGGCCCAGCGGGGAACACCGGGGAGCTGTTTTTT.

A word on this clone: Other nucleotide sequences in the sample specify the same CDR3. This chain links TRBV7-3 with TRBJ2-3; D ambiguous. CDR1 SGHTA and CDR2 FQGTGA come from the germline V gene. This CDR3 is built from 13 residues. V gave up 5 bases and J gave up 0 bases, with 6 bases separating them. The CDR3 spells CASSLSSTDTQYF. The CDR3 nucleotides read TGTGCCAGCAGCCTCTCCAGCACAGATACGCAGTATTTT.

The chain recombines TRBV5-5 with TRBJ1-1, with TRBD1 identical over 9 bases. The CDR3 is 13 residues long. The V gene end was trimmed by 6 bases and the J gene end by 7 bases; junction bases not matched to a gene: 7. The germline CDR1 and CDR2 sequences are SGHKS and YYEKEE (reference sequence). The CDR3 reads CASNTGGEDEAFF. Here the CDR3 DNA reads TGTGCCAGCAATACAGGGGGCGAGGATGAAGCTTTCTTT.

The CDR3 nucleotides read TGTGCCAGCAGTCGACAGGGAGGAGTCGCTCAGTTCTTC. Amino acid sequence: CASSRQGGVAQFF. The chain recombines TRBV7-2 with TRBJ2-1; TRBD1 might be the D (7 bases). This CDR3 comprises 13 residues. The germline V gene encodes CDR1 SGHTA and CDR2 FQGNSA. The V end lost 6 bases, the J end lost 13 bases, and 19 bases lay between the germline ends.

The V gene is TRBV6-5, the J gene TRBJ1-3, with D perhaps matching TRBD1 (6 bases). Germline V lookup: CDR1 MNHEY, CDR2 SVGAGI. The CDR3 sequence is 14 residues long. V dropped 6 bases and J dropped 1 base, with 10 bases sitting between them. CDR3 amino acids: CASSRQVSGNTIYF. In DNA, the CDR3 is TGTGCCAGCAGCCGACAGGTTTCTGGAAACACCATATATTTT.

The chain combines TRBV21-1 with TRBJ2-3; the table's D gene call, TRBD1, was not cross checked with the DNA. TRBV21-1 is noted as a pseudogene. The length of the CDR3 is 17 residues. This CDR3 reads CASTPREQGASTDTQYF. Written as DNA, the CDR3 is TGTGCCAGCACCCCCAGAGAGCAGGGGGCTTCCACAGATACGCAGTATTTT.

The gene calls are TRBV19 and TRBJ1-5; D uncertain. Trimming shortened V by 2 bases and J by 1 base, and 9 bases separated the two germline ends. This CDR3 is built from 15 residues. The germline gives CDR1 LNHDA, CDR2 SQIVND (reference sequence). CDR3 region: CASSIFHGSNQPQHF. The CDR3 coding sequence is TGTGCCAGTAGTATATTTCACGGGAGCAATCAGCCCCAGCATTTT.

The rearrangement uses TRBV18 and TRBJ1-2; 7 bases match TRBD1. The V and J ends lost 0 bases and 7 bases, in that order; junction bases with no gene match: 17. Germline CDR1 is KGHSH and CDR2 is LQKENI. The CDR3 is 18 residues long. DNA for the CDR3: TGTGCCAGCTCACCACCGACAGGGTCGAGCTCAAGGGGTGGTGGCTACACCTTC. It specifies CASSPPTGSSSRGGGYTF. Together with reference TRBV18 and TRBJ1-2, the CDR3 gives the full variable domain: NAGVMQNPRHLVRRRGQEARLRCSPMKGHSHVYWYRQLPEEGLKFMVYLQKENIIDESGMPKERFSAEFPKEGPSILRIQQVVRGDSAAYFCASSPPTGSSSRGGGYTFGSGTRLTVV.

This clone came up a few times. The chain links TRBV5-1 to TRBJ2-7; the match to TRBD1 covers 9 bases. The V segment lost 3 bases and the J segment 4 bases; nucleotides outside the gene matches: 5. Looked up from germline, CDR1 is SGHRS and CDR2 is YFSETQ. The CDR3 sequence is 14 residues long. CDR3 bases: TGCGCCAGCAGCTCCGCCGGGACAGGGTACGAGCAGTACTTC. Translating it yields CASSSAGTGYEQYF.

The chain joins TRBV10-3 to TRBJ2-2, with a weak D call TRBD1 (6 bases). Germline assignment: CDR1 ENHRY and CDR2 SYGVKD. V gave up 2 bases and J gave up 3 bases, with 10 bases separating them. This CDR3 spans 15 amino acids. The DNA for the CDR3 is TGTGCCATCAGTGAGCACAGGGCGGACACCGGGGAGCTGTTTTTT. Translation: CAISEHRADTGELFF.

The sample holds one count of this clone. J is TRBJ1-2 and V is TRBV18; 8 nucleotides align to TRBD1. CDR3 size: 15 residues. Trimming at V came to 5 bases and at J to 3 bases, leaving 8 bases not matched to a gene. Germline CDR1 and CDR2: KGHSH and LQKENI. The CDR3 loop reads CASSAPGGIDYGYTF. CDR3 in DNA: TGTGCCAGCTCAGCTCCAGGGGGCATAGACTATGGCTACACCTTC.